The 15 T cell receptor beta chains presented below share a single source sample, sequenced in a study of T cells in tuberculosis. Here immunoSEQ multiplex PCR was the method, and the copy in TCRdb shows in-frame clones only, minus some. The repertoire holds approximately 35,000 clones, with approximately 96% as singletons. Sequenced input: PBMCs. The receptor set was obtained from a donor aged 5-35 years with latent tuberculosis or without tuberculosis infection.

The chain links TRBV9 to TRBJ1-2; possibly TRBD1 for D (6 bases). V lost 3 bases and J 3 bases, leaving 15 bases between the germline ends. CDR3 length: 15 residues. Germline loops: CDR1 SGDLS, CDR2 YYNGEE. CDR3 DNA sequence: TGTGCCAGCAGCGCAACAGGGTCCGGGGACTATGGCTACACCTTC. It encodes CASSATGSGDYGYTF.

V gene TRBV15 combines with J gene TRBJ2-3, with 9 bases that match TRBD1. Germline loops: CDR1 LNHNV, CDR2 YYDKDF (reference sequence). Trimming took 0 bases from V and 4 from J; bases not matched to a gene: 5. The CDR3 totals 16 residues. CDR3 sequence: CATSRDKDRGADTQYF. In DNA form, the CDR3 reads TGTGCCACCAGCAGAGATAAGGACAGGGGAGCAGATACGCAGTATTTT.

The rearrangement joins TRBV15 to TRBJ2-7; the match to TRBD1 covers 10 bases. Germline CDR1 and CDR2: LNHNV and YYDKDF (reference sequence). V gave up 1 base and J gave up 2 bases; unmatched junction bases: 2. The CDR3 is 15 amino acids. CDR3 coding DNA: TGTGCCACCAGCAGAGCGGACAGGGGGACCTACGAGCAGTACTTC. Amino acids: CATSRADRGTYEQYF.

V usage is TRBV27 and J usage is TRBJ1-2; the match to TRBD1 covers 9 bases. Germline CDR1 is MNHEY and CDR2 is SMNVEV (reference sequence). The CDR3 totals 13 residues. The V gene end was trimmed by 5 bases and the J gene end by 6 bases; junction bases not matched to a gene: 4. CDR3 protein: CASSAWTGDGYTF. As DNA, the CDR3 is TGTGCCAGCAGTGCCTGGACAGGGGATGGCTACACCTTC.

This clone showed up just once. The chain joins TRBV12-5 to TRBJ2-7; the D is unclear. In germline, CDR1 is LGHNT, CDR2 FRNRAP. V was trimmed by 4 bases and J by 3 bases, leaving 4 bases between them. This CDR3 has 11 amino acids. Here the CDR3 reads CASGSYYEQYF. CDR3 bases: TGTGCTAGTGGTTCTTACTACGAGCAGTACTTC.

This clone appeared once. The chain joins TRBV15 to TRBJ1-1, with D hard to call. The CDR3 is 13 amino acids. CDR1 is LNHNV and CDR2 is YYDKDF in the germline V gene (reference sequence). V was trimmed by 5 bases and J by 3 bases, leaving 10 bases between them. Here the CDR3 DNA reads TGTGCCACCAGCGTGGCGGTACACACTGAAGCTTTCTTT. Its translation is CATSVAVHTEAFF.

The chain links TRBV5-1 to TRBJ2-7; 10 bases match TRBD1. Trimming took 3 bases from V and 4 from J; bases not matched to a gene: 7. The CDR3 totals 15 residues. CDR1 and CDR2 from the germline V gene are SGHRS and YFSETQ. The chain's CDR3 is CASSSPTGGIYEQYF. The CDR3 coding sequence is TGCGCCAGCAGCTCGCCGACAGGGGGCATTTACGAGCAGTACTTC. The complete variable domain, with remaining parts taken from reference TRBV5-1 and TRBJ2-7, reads KAGVTQTPRYLIKTRGQQVTLSCSPISGHRSVSWYQQTPGQGLQFLFEYFSETQRNKGNFPGRFSGRQFSNSRSEMNVSTLELGDSALYLCASSSPTGGIYEQYFGPGTRLTVT.

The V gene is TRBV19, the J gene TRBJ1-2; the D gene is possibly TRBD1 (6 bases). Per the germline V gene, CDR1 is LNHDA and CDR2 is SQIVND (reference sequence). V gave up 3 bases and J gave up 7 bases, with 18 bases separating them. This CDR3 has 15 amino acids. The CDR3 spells CASSMSWNRESGYTF. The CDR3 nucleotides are TGTGCCAGTAGTATGAGTTGGAACAGGGAATCTGGCTACACCTTC.

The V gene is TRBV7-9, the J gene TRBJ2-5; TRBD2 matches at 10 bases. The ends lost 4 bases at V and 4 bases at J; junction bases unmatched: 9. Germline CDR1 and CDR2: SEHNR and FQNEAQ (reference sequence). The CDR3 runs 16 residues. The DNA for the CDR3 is TGTGCCAGCAGCTCCCCCCTAGCGGGAGAGTCAGAGACCCAGTACTTC. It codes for CASSSPLAGESETQYF.

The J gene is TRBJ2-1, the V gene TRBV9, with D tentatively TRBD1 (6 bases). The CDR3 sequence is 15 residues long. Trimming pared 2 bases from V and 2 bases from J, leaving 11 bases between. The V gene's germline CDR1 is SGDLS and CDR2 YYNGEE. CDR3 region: CASSVTGFTYNEQFF. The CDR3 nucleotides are TGTGCCAGCAGCGTGACAGGTTTCACCTACAATGAGCAGTTCTTC.

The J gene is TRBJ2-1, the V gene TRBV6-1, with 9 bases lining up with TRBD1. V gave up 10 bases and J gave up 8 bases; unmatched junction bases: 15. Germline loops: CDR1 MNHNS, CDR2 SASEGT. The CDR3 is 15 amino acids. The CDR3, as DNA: TGTGCCACCGGGACAGGGTTATCGGGTCCCCATGAGCAGTTCTTC. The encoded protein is CATGTGLSGPHEQFF.

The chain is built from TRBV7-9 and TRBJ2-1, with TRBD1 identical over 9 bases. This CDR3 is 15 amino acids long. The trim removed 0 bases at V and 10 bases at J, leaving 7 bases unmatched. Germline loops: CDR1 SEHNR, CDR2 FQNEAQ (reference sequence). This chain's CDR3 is CASSLAWGQGNEQFF. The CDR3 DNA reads TGTGCCAGCAGCTTAGCTTGGGGACAGGGTAACGAGCAGTTCTTC.

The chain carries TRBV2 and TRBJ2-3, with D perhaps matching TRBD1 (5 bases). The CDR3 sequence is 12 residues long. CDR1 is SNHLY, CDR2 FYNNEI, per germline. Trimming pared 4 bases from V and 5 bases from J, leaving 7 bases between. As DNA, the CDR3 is TGTGCCAGCAGTGGAACAGGAGATACGCAGTATTTT. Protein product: CASSGTGDTQYF.

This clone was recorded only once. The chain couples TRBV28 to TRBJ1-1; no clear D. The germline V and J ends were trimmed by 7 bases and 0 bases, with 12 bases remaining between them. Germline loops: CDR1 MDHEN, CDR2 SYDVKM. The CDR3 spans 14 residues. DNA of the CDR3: TGTGCCAGCATTGCGGCCAGCCTGAACACTGAAGCTTTCTTT. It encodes CASIAASLNTEAFF. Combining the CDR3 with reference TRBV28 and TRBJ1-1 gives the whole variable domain DVKVTQSSRYLVKRTGEKVFLECVQDMDHENMFWYRQDPGLGLRLIYFSYDVKMKEKGDIPEGYSVSREKKERFSLILESASTNQTSMYLCASIAASLNTEAFFGQGTRLTVV.

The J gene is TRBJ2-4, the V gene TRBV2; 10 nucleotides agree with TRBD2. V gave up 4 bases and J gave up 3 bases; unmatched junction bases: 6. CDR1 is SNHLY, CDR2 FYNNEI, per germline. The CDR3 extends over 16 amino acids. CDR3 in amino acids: CASSVPSGSFKNIQYF. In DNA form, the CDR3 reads TGTGCCAGCAGTGTCCCTAGCGGGAGTTTCAAAAACATTCAGTACTTC.